These 4 T cell receptor beta chains were all obtained from the same sample, sequenced in a study of T cell repertoires in ileal Crohn's disease. The assay was immunoSEQ multiplex PCR, and TCRdb's table has in-frame clones only and misses some. The data contain about 12,000 clones, around four fifths of them singletons. Time point: neoterminal ileum biopsy at postoperative endoscopy, about 6 months after surgery. Sequencing was performed on ileal tissue. The receptor source for this set is an adult with Crohn's disease.

This clone was seen just once. The chain combines TRBV11-3 with TRBJ1-2; D is ambiguous. The germline V gene encodes CDR1 SGHNT and CDR2 YENEEA. CDR3 length: 12 residues. Trimming stripped 2 bases from V and 7 bases from J, with 8 bases between. The CDR3 coding sequence is TGTGCCAGCAGCTTAAGAGGGTTTGGCTACACCTTC. This sequence encodes CASSLRGFGYTF.

CDR3 DNA sequence: TGTGCCAGCAGTGAAGCAACAGGGGGCTCCTACGAGCAGTACTTC. It specifies CASSEATGGSYEQYF. This rearrangement joins TRBV6-1 to TRBJ2-7, with TRBD1 identical over 8 bases. The CDR3 extends over 15 amino acids. The germline CDR1 and CDR2 sequences are MNHNS and SASEGT. Trimming at V came to 0 bases and at J to 0 bases, leaving 1 base not matched to a gene.

The chain carries TRBV18 and TRBJ1-1; a possible D gene is TRBD1 (6 bases). With 8 bases removed from V and 2 bases from J, the gap between germline ends came to 12 bases. This CDR3 is built from 13 residues. Germline V CDR1 and CDR2: KGHSH, LQKENI. The CDR3 loop is CASTGQPNTEAFF. As DNA, the CDR3 is TGTGCCAGCACGGGACAACCCAACACTGAAGCTTTCTTT. The full variable domain, in which reference TRBV18 and TRBJ1-1 provide the parts outside the CDR3, is NAGVMQNPRHLVRRRGQEARLRCSPMKGHSHVYWYRQLPEEGLKFMVYLQKENIIDESGMPKERFSAEFPKEGPSILRIQQVVRGDSAAYFCASTGQPNTEAFFGQGTRLTVV.

The chain recombines TRBV6-8 with TRBJ1-2; no definite D call. Germline V CDR1 and CDR2: MNHGY, SAAAGT. CDR3 length: 11 residues. The germline V and J ends were trimmed by 6 bases and 3 bases, with 5 bases remaining between them. Here the CDR3 reads CASRTDYGYTF. DNA for the CDR3: TGTGCCAGCAGGACTGACTATGGCTACACCTTC.